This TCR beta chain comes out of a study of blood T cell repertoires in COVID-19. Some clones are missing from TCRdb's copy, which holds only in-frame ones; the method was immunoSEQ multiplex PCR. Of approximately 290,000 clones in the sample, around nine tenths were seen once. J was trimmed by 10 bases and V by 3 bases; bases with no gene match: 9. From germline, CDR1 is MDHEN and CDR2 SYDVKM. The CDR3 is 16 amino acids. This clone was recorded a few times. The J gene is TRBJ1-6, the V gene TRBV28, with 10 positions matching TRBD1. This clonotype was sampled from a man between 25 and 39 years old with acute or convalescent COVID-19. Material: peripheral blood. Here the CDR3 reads CASSFGGTGARSPLHF. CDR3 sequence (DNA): TGTGCCAGCAGTTTTGGCGGGACAGGGGCCCGATCACCCCTCCACTTT.